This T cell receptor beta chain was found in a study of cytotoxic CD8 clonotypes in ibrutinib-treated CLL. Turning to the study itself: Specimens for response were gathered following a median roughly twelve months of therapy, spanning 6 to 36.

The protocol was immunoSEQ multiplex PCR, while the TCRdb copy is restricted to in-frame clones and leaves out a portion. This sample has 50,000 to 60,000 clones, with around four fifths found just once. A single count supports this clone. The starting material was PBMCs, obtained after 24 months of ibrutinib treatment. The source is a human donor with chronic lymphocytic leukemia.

CDR3 loop: CASSLDQTEDTQYF. CDR3 nucleotide sequence: TGTGCCAGCAGCTTGGACCAGACAGAGGATACGCAGTATTTT. The V call is TRBV5-4, the J call TRBJ2-3; perhaps TRBD1 as D (5 bases). The CDR3 loop spans 14 amino acids. The germline CDR1 and CDR2 sequences are SGHNT and YYREEE (reference sequence). The V end was cut by 0 bases, the J end by 6 bases, with 11 bases between.